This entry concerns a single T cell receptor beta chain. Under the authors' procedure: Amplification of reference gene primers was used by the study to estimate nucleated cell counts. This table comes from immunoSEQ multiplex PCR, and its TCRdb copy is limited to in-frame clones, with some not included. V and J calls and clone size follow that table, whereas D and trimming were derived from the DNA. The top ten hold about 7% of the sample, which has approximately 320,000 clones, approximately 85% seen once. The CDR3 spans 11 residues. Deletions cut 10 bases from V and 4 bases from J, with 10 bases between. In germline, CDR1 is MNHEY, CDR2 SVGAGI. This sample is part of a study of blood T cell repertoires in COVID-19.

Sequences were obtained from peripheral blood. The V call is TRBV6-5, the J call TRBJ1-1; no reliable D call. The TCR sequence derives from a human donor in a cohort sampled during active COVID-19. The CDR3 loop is CATLLGTEAFF. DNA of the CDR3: TGTGCCACTCTCCTAGGCACTGAAGCTTTCTTT.